The 2 T cell receptor beta chains below were found in one sample sequenced in a study of T-cell memory formation after mild COVID-19 (dated by TCRdb to about 2021). Preparation of the library involved 5' RACE. Instrument on record: Illumina NovaSeq 6000. TCRdb cleaned the public reads at Q25 with fastp, built clones with MiXCR and kept in-frame beta chains. Rows with a matching CDR3 protein are joined into one entry that keeps the most common DNA and genes. Across this sample there are approximately 260,000 distinct CDR3 sequences, with roughly 17% seen only once. The top ten clonotypes cover about 4% of the sample. The sequenced material came from PBMCs or a T cell subset sorted from them (not recorded which). The receptors stem from a man younger than 35 who had mild COVID-19 (a few samples of this study predate the infection). The sample titles of this study are shuffled in the database, so cell type and time point are left out; the donor was told from shared clones.

This clonotype was seen only a few times. The chain joins TRBV11-2 to TRBJ2-7; unclear D gene. The CDR3 length is 12 residues. Trimming pared 6 bases from V and 5 bases from J, leaving 11 bases between. CDR1 is SGHAT, CDR2 FQNNGV, per germline. The CDR3 spells CASSLTLHEQYF. The CDR3 DNA reads as TGTGCCAGCAGTCTCACGCTACACGAGCAGTACTTC.

This CDR3 is CASSQDRDLNEQFF. Here the CDR3 DNA reads TGTGCCAGCAGCCAAGATCGGGATTTGAATGAGCAGTTCTTC. This rearrangement joins TRBV4-2 to TRBJ2-1; perhaps TRBD2 as D (5 bases). This CDR3 contains 14 residues. The V and J ends lost 0 bases and 7 bases respectively, with 10 bases between them. In germline, CDR1 is LGHNA, CDR2 YNFKEQ.